This entry lists 17 T cell receptor beta chains sequenced from one sample in a study of Ad26.COV2.S vaccination and SARS-CoV-2 variants. Profiling relied on immunoSEQ multiplex PCR, and the TCRdb table lists in-frame clones only, not all of them. This table has some 190,000 clones, roughly 87% appearing once. The sample consisted of peripheral blood, taken after recovery from COVID-19. These receptors originate from a human donor who had recovered from COVID-19.

CDR3 nucleotides: TGTGCCAGCAGCCGAGGGACAGACAACCCTTACAATGAGCAGTTCTTC. This gives the protein CASSRGTDNPYNEQFF. The V call is TRBV7-9, the J call TRBJ2-1, with TRBD1 matching over 7 bases. V lost 5 bases, J lost 4 bases, and 11 bases stayed unmatched. The CDR3 runs 16 residues. Germline V gives CDR1 SEHNR, CDR2 FQNEAQ (reference sequence).

The chain has TRBV6-5 and TRBJ2-1; TRBD1 agrees at 9 bases. The V gene end was trimmed by 4 bases and the J gene end by 4 bases; junction bases not matched to a gene: 8. There are 16 residues in the CDR3. CDR1 and CDR2 from the germline V gene are MNHEY and SVGAGI. The CDR3 DNA sequence: TGTGCCAGCAGTTTGCTCGGGACAGGGCAATACAATGAGCAGTTCTTC. Translation: CASSLLGTGQYNEQFF.

The chain couples TRBV27 to TRBJ2-7, with 11 bases lining up with TRBD2. Losses at the gene ends were 5 bases for V and 4 bases for J; bases not matched to a gene: 7. CDR1 and CDR2 (germline): MNHEY, SMNVEV (reference sequence). This CDR3 spans 15 amino acids. CDR3 loop: CASSPVASGGYEQYF. DNA of the CDR3: TGTGCCAGCAGTCCCGTGGCTAGCGGGGGGTACGAGCAGTACTTC.

This clone has a single count. This chain uses TRBV18 with TRBJ2-5, with D tentatively TRBD1 (5 bases). Germline CDR1 and CDR2: KGHSH and LQKENI. Trimming shortened V by 3 bases and J by 1 base, and 15 bases separated the two germline ends. This CDR3 has 16 amino acids. Here the CDR3 reads CASSPCCRQTQETQYF. The CDR3 bases are TGTGCCAGCTCACCCTGCTGTCGACAGACCCAAGAGACCCAGTACTTC.

The J gene is TRBJ1-1, the V gene TRBV3-1 (or the pseudogene TRBV3-2); TRBD1 might be the D (5 bases). The CDR3 runs to 14 residues. CDR1 and CDR2 (germline): LGHDT, YNNKEL (reference sequence). The ends were cut back, 5 bases at V and 1 base at J, with 11 bases in the middle. The DNA of the CDR3 is TGTGCCAGCAGCTGGGGCAGGGAGAACACTGAAGCTTTCTTT. This encodes CASSWGRENTEAFF.

The chain has TRBV6-1 and TRBJ2-3, with D possibly TRBD1 on 7 matching bases. V was clipped by 0 bases and J by 0 bases, with 10 bases between them. This CDR3 contains 16 residues. CDR1 is MNHNS, CDR2 SASEGT, per germline. CDR3 in amino acids: CASSEAPGGSTDTQYF. The CDR3 region has the DNA TGTGCCAGCAGTGAAGCCCCAGGGGGGAGCACAGATACGCAGTATTTT.

This chain uses TRBV28 with TRBJ2-5; 12 bases fit TRBD2. The CDR3 spans 15 residues. CDR1 is MDHEN and CDR2 is SYDVKM in the germline V gene. Trimming took 6 bases from V and 2 from J; bases not matched to a gene: 4. CDR3 loop: CASRPSGGAQETQYF. CDR3 coding DNA: TGTGCCAGCAGGCCTAGCGGGGGGGCTCAAGAGACCCAGTACTTC.

The J gene is TRBJ2-5, the V gene TRBV7-3, with no clear D. The CDR3 extends over 14 amino acids. Trimming cost V 2 bases and J 3 bases, with 10 bases left between them. CDR1 and CDR2 (germline): SGHTA, FQGTGA. The CDR3 DNA reads as TGTGCCAGCAGCTTAGGAGTGTCCGAAGAGACCCAGTACTTC. This translates into CASSLGVSEETQYF.

The V and J genes are TRBV10-1 and TRBJ2-2; 9 bases agree with TRBD1. The germline CDR1 and CDR2 sequences are WNHNN and SYGVQD (reference sequence). This CDR3 contains 16 residues. Trimming at V came to 3 bases and at J to 1 base, leaving 3 bases not matched to a gene. CDR3 region: CASSDLDRGNTGELFF. CDR3 nucleotide sequence: TGCGCCAGCAGTGACCTGGACAGGGGGAACACCGGGGAGCTGTTTTTT.

The chain has TRBV28 and TRBJ2-7; D is unresolved. Germline-derived CDR1 and CDR2 are MDHEN and SYDVKM. The CDR3 spans 12 residues. V lost 2 bases and J 3 bases, leaving 5 bases between the germline ends. CDR3 nucleotides: TGTGCCAGCAGTTTAGGCGTCTACGAGCAGTACTTC. Its translation is CASSLGVYEQYF.

V is TRBV30 and J is TRBJ2-7; 7 nucleotides line up with TRBD1. The CDR3 loop spans 11 amino acids. Germline V gives CDR1 GTSNPN, CDR2 SVGIG (reference sequence). Losses at the gene ends were 5 bases for V and 7 bases for J; bases not matched to a gene: 5. Here the CDR3 reads CAWGTVGEQYF. The CDR3 DNA is TGTGCCTGGGGGACAGTGGGGGAGCAGTACTTC.

This rearrangement joins TRBV6-5 to TRBJ2-2; no clear D. V was shortened by 6 bases and J by 4 bases, with 9 bases between the two germline ends. This CDR3 is built from 13 residues. From germline, CDR1 is MNHEY and CDR2 SVGAGI. CDR3 loop: CASRPPLTGELFF. As DNA, the CDR3 is TGTGCCAGCAGACCGCCCCTCACCGGGGAGCTGTTTTTT.

The chain uses TRBV11-2 and TRBJ1-2; no clear D. V was cut by 1 base and J by 2 bases, with 17 bases left in between. The CDR3 is 17 residues long. From germline, CDR1 is SGHAT and CDR2 FQNNGV. The CDR3 DNA reads as TGTGCCAGCAGCTTAGGACGGGTTAGAACCAGAAACTATGGCTACACCTTC. Translated, it gives CASSLGRVRTRNYGYTF.

The DNA for the CDR3 is TGCGCCAGCAGCTCCGGACTAGCGGGGGGAACCGGGGAGCTGTTTTTT. Its protein product is CASSSGLAGGTGELFF. The V and J genes are TRBV5-1 and TRBJ2-2; 14 bases are shared with TRBD2. The CDR3 extends over 16 amino acids. Trimming took 3 bases from V and 5 from J; bases not matched to a gene: 3. The V gene's germline CDR1 is SGHRS and CDR2 YFSETQ.

The chain is built from TRBV11-1 and TRBJ2-1; possible D gene TRBD2, 6 bases. The CDR3 is 15 residues long. The germline V and J ends were trimmed by 2 bases and 8 bases, with 16 bases remaining between them. Germline values: CDR1 SGHAT, CDR2 FQDESV (reference sequence). CDR3 nucleotides: TGTGCCAGCAGCTTATGGAGGGCGGGTGGCTATGAGCAGTTCTTC. Translating it yields CASSLWRAGGYEQFF. The complete variable domain, with remaining parts taken from reference TRBV11-1 and TRBJ2-1, reads EAEVAQSPRYKITEKSQAVAFWCDPISGHATLYWYRQILGQGPELLVQFQDESVVDDSQLPKDRFSAERLKGVDSTLKIQPAELGDSAMYLCASSLWRAGGYEQFFGPGTRLTVL.

This chain links TRBV5-4 with TRBJ1-4, with 7 bases aligning to TRBD1. Trimming at V came to 4 bases and at J to 3 bases, leaving 9 bases not matched to a gene. The CDR3 runs 16 residues. Germline CDR1 reads SGHNT; CDR2 reads YYREEE (reference sequence). CDR3 bases: TGTGCCAGCAGCCCAAGGCGAGGGGGCGCTAATGAAAAACTGTTTTTT. This sequence encodes CASSPRRGGANEKLFF.

As DNA, the CDR3 is TGTGCCAGCAGCCAACTGGGGTTTGCTTTCTTT. Translating it yields CASSQLGFAFF. V usage is TRBV3-1 (or the pseudogene TRBV3-2) and J usage is TRBJ1-1, with D hard to call. This CDR3 spans 11 amino acids. Germline V CDR1 and CDR2: LGHDT, YNNKEL (reference sequence). V was shortened by 2 bases and J by 11 bases, with 9 bases between the two germline ends.